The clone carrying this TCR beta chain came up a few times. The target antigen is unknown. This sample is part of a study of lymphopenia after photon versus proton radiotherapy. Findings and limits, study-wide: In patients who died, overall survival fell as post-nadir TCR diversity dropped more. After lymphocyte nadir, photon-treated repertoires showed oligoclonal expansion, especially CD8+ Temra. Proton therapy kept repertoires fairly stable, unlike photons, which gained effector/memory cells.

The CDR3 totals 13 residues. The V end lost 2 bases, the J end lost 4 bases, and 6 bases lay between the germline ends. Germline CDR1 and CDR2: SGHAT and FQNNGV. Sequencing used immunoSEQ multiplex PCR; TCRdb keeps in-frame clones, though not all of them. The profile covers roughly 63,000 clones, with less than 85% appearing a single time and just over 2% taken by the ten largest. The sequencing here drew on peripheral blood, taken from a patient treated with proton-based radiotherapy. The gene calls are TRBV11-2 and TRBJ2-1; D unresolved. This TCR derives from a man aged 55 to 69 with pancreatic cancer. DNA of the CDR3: TGTGCCAGCAGCTTACGCGGTTACAATGAGCAGTTCTTC. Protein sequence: CASSLRGYNEQFF.